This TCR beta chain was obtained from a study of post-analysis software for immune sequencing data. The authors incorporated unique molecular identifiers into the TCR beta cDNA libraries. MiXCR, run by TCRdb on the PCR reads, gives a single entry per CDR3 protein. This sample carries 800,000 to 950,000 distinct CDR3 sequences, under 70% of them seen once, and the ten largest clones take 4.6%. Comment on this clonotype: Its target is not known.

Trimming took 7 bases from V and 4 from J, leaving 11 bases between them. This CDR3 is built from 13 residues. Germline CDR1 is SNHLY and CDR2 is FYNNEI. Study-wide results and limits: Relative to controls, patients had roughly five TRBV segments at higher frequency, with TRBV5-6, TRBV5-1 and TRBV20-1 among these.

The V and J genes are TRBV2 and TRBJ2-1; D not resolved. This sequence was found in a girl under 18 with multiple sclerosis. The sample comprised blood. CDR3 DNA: TGTGCCAGCATGGATACAAATTACAATGAGCAGTTCTTC. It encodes CASMDTNYNEQFF.